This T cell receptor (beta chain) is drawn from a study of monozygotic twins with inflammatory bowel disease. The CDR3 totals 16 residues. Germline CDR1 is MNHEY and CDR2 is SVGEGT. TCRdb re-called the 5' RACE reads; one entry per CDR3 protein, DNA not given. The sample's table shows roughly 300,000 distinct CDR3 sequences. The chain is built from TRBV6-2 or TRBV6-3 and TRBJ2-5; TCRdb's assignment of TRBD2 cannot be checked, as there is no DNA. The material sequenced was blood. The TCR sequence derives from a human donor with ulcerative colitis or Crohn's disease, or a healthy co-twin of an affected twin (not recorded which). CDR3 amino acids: CASSYRGGFNRETQYF.